In this sample, the clone carrying this TCR beta chain turned up many times. Its specificity is not known. The data were obtained in a study of neurological immune-mediated disorders. Turning to the study itself: The approximately 34 multiple sclerosis patients comprised approximately 31 that were relapsing-remitting and 3 that were secondary progressive. General observations from the study: The level of TCR clonal expansion was highest in patients with HTLV-1-associated myelopathy and lowest in multiple sclerosis, where it fell below the level seen in healthy controls.

The cDNA was generated through 5'RACE incorporating 10-nucleotide random UMIs. Each CDR3 protein gets one entry after TCRdb re-called the 5' RACE reads with MiXCR. This table has about 65,000 distinct CDR3 sequences, around 4% appearing once. Unmatched junction bases numbered 3, after V lost 0 bases and J lost 6 bases. The germline gives CDR1 SGHRS, CDR2 YFSETQ. This CDR3 contains 14 residues. This clonotype was sampled from a man between 50 and 59 years old with multiple sclerosis. Sequencing input: PBMCs. J is TRBJ1-1 and V is TRBV5-1, with TRBD1 identical over 9 bases. Here the CDR3 reads CASSLGTGVSEAFF. Written as DNA, the CDR3 is TGCGCCAGCAGCTTGGGGACAGGGGTATCTGAAGCTTTCTTT.